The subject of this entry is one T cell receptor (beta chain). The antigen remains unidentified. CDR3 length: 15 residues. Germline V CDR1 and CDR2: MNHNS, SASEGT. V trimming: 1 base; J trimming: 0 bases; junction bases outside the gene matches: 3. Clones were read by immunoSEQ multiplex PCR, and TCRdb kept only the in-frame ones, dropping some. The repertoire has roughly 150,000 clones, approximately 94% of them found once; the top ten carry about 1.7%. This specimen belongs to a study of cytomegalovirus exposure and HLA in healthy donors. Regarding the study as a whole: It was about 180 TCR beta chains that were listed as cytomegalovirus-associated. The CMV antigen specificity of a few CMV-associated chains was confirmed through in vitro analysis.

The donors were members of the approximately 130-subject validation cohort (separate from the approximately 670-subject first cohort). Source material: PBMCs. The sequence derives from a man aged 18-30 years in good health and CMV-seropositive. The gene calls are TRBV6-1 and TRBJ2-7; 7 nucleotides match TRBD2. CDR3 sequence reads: CASSEGGGGSYEQYF. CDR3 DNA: TGTGCCAGCAGTGAAGGCGGCGGGGGCTCCTACGAGCAGTACTTC.